The rows below give T cell receptor beta chains drawn from one sample of a study of blood T cell repertoires in COVID-19. The data were produced by immunoSEQ multiplex PCR, yet TCRdb's version contains in-frame clones alone and is incomplete. The table includes around 190,000 clones, roughly 84% detected once. Sequenced: peripheral blood. The origin of the receptors is a human donor in a cohort sampled during active COVID-19. The CDR3 runs from the conserved cysteine through the conserved F or W. D genes are given only for firm matches. Part of the rows lack a size; the others show once, few, many or a class for expanded clones.

v_call	d_call	clone_size	j_call	cdr3_aa	cdr3_nt
TRBV19	.	.	TRBJ1-3	CASSIGVSGNTIYF	TGTGCCAGTAGTATAGGAGTATCTGGAAACACCATATATTTT
TRBV4-3	TRBD1	.	TRBJ1-6	CASSQLSTGPNNSPLHF	TGCGCCAGCAGCCAACTATCGACAGGGCCAAATAATTCACCCCTCCACTTT
TRBV13	.	.	TRBJ2-6	CASRGGPGANVLTF	TGTGCCAGCAGGGGGGGTCCTGGGGCCAACGTCCTGACTTTC
TRBV14	.	few	TRBJ2-1	CASSQGPISYNEQFF	TGTGCCAGCAGCCAAGGTCCTATCTCCTACAATGAGCAGTTCTTC
TRBV2	.	.	TRBJ1-1	CASRPQAQMNTEAFF	TGTGCCAGCAGACCACAGGCTCAAATGAACACTGAAGCTTTCTTT
TRBV5-4	TRBD1	.	TRBJ2-7	CASSLWTGPSYEQYF	TGTGCCAGCAGCCTCTGGACAGGACCTTCCTACGAGCAGTACTTC
TRBV9	.	.	TRBJ1-1	CASSPRQGLGTEAFF	TGTGCCAGCAGCCCCCGGCAGGGGTTGGGAACTGAAGCTTTCTTT
TRBV6-5	.	.	TRBJ2-1	CASSYSGLERNEQFF	TGTGCCAGCAGTTACTCGGGGCTAGAGAGGAATGAGCAGTTCTTC
TRBV7-9	.	few	TRBJ2-3	CASSSSPQVRTDTQYF	TGTGCCAGCAGCTCCAGTCCACAGGTCCGCACAGATACGCAGTATTTT
TRBV27	TRBD1	.	TRBJ2-7	CASRNWLAGQGSHEQYF	TGTGCCAGCAGAAACTGGTTAGCGGGACAGGGGTCCCACGAGCAGTACTTC
TRBV6-5	.	.	TRBJ2-7	CASTPQGTLHQYF	TGTGCCAGCACCCCCCAGGGGACCCTGCATCAGTACTTC
TRBV6-5	TRBD1	few	TRBJ1-2	CASRRQGANYGYTF	TGTGCCAGCAGGCGACAGGGGGCCAACTATGGCTACACCTTC
TRBV10-3	TRBD1	.	TRBJ1-2	CAIAWDRPSNYGYTF	TGTGCCATCGCATGGGACAGGCCGTCTAACTATGGCTACACCTTC
TRBV7-6	.	.	TRBJ2-7	CASTQGTSYEQYF	TGTGCCAGCACGCAGGGCACATCCTACGAGCAGTACTTC
TRBV28	TRBD1	.	TRBJ1-2	CASRPGQGPSTF	TGTGCCAGCAGGCCGGGACAGGGTCCCAGCACCTTC
TRBV7-9	TRBD2	.	TRBJ2-7	CASSLAGGPYEQYF	TGTGCCAGCAGCTTAGCGGGAGGGCCCTACGAGCAGTACTTC
TRBV3-1/TRBV3-2	.	.	TRBJ1-1	CASSQESQGNTEAFF	TGTGCCAGCAGCCAAGAAAGTCAGGGAAACACTGAAGCTTTCTTT
TRBV19	TRBD2	few	TRBJ2-1	CASSIDPASGSYNEQFF	TGTGCCAGTAGTATAGATCCCGCTAGCGGCTCCTACAATGAGCAGTTCTTC
TRBV9	TRBD2	.	TRBJ2-7	CASSELAGGPYEQYF	TGTGCCAGCAGCGAGCTAGCGGGGGGGCCCTACGAGCAGTACTTC
TRBV5-6	.	once	TRBJ1-2	CASSPADPYGYTF	TGTGCCAGCAGCCCGGCGGATCCCTATGGCTACACCTTC
TRBV5-4	.	.	TRBJ1-1	CASSLPEGNGRAFF	TGTGCCAGCAGCTTGCCGGAGGGGAACGGTCGAGCTTTCTTT
TRBV28	TRBD1	.	TRBJ2-7	CASSVDRGRYEQYF	TGTGCCAGCAGTGTGGACAGGGGAAGGTACGAGCAGTACTTC
TRBV6-5	TRBD1	few	TRBJ1-4	CASSYSTQGAGEKLFF	TGTGCCAGCAGTTACTCTACCCAGGGGGCGGGTGAAAAACTGTTTTTT
TRBV18	.	.	TRBJ2-7	CASSPSGAVDEQYF	TGTGCCAGCTCACCATCAGGGGCTGTGGACGAGCAGTACTTC
TRBV5-8	TRBD1	.	TRBJ1-2	CASSSPKQGAGGYTF	TGTGCCAGCAGCTCCCCCAAACAGGGGGCTGGTGGCTACACCTTC
TRBV6-4	TRBD2	.	TRBJ2-3	CASSEASGRADTQYF	TGTGCCAGCAGTGAGGCTAGCGGGAGGGCAGATACGCAGTATTTT
TRBV27	TRBD1	.	TRBJ1-2	CASSLMSPRDREGSYGYTF	TGTGCCAGCAGTTTAATGAGCCCCCGGGACAGGGAGGGGAGCTATGGCTACACCTTC
TRBV2	.	.	TRBJ2-5	CASSDFPQETQYF	TGTGCCAGCAGTGACTTCCCGCAAGAGACCCAGTACTTC